This TCR beta chain comes out of a study of blood T cell repertoires in COVID-19. Sequencing was performed with immunoSEQ multiplex PCR; in TCRdb, only in-frame clones are kept and a portion is missing. The table has fewer than 300,000 clones, 65% to 90% seen once. Per the germline V gene, CDR1 is SGHTA and CDR2 is FQGNSA. The CDR3 spans 15 residues. Trimming stripped 0 bases from V and 2 bases from J, with 8 bases between. This sequence originates from a man aged 18 to 35 who had recovered from COVID-19. V is TRBV7-2 and J is TRBJ2-1; D unresolved. The sequencing sample was made of PBMCs or T cells enriched from blood (not recorded which). CDR3 nucleotides: TGTGCCAGCAGCTTAGCGGAGCACACCTACAATGAGCAGTTCTTC. Its protein is CASSLAEHTYNEQFF.